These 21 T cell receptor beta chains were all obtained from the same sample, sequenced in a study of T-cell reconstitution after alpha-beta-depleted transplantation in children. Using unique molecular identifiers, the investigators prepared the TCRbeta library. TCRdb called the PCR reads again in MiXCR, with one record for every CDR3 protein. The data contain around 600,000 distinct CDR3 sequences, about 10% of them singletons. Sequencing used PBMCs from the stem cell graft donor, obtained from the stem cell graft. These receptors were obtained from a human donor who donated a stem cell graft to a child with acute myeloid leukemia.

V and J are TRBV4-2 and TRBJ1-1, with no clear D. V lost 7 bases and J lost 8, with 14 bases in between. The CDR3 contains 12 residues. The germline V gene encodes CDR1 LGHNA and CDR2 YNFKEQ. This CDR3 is CASTSPRAEAFF. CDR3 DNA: TGTGCCAGCACTTCTCCCCGAGCGGAAGCTTTCTTT.

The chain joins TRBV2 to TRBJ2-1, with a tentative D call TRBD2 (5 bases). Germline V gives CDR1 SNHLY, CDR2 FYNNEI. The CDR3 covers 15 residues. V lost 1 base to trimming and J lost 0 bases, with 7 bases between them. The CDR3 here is CASSEGAVSYNEQFF. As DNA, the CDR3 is TGTGCCAGCAGTGAAGGAGCGGTCTCCTACAATGAGCAGTTCTTC.

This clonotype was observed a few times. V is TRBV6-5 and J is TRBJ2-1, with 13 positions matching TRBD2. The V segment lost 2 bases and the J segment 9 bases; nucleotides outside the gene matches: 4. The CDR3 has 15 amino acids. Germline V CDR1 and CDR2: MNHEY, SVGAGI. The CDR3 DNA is TGTGCCAGCAGTTACGGGACTAGCGGGACGGGTGAGCAGTTCTTC. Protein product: CASSYGTSGTGEQFF.

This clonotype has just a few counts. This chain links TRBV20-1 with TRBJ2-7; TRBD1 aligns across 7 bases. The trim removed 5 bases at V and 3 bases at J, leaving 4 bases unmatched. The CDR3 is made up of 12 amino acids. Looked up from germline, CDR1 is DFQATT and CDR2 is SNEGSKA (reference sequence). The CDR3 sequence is CSAQDRNYEQYF. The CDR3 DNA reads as TGCAGTGCTCAGGACAGGAACTACGAGCAGTACTTC.

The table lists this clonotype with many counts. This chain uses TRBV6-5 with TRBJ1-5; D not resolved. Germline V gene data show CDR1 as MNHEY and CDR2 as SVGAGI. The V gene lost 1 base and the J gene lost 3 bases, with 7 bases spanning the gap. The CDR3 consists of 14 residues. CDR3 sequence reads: CASSYLGPNQPQHF. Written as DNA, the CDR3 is TGTGCCAGCAGTTACTTAGGGCCCAATCAGCCCCAGCATTTT.

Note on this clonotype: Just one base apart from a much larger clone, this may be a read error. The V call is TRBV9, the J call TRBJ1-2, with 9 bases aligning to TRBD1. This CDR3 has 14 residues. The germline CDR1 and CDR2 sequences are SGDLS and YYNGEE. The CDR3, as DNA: TGTGCCGGCAGCTCCGTGGACAGGGGAGGTGGCTACACCTTC. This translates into CAGSSVDRGGGYTF. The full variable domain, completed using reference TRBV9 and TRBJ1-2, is DSGVTQTPKHLITATGQRVTLRCSPRSGDLSVYWYQQSLDQGLQFLIQYYNGEERAKGNILERFSAQQFPDLHSELNLSSLELGDSALYFCAGSSVDRGGGYTFGSGTRLTVV.

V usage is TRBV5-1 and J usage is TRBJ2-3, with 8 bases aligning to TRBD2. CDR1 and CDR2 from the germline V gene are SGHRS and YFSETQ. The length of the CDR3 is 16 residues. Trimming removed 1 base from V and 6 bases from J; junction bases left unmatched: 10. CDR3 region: CASSLRISGADDTQYF. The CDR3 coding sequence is TGCGCCAGCAGCTTGAGGATTAGCGGGGCGGATGATACGCAGTATTTT.

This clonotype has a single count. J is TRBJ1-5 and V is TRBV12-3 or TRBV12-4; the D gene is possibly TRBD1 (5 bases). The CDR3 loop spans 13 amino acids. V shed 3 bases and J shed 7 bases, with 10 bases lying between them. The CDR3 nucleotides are TGTGCCAGCAGTTTGGGGCCGTGGCAGCCCCAGCATTTT. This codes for CASSLGPWQPQHF.

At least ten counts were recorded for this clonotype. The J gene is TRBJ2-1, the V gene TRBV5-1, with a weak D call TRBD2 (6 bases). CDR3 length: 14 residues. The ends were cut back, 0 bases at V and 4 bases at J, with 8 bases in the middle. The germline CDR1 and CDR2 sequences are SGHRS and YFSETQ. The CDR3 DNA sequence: TGCGCCAGCAGCTTGGCTAGCGTATACAATGAGCAGTTCTTC. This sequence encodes CASSLASVYNEQFF.

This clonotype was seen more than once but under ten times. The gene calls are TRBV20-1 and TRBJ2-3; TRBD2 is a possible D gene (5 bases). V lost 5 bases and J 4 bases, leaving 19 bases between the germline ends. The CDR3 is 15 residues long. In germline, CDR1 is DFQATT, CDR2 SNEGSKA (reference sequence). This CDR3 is CSAQPGLLRADTQYF. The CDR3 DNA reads TGCAGTGCTCAACCCGGACTTCTTAGGGCAGATACGCAGTATTTT.

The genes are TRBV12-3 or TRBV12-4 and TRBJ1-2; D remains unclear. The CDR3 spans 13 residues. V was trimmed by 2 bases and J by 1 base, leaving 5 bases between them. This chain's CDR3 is CASSLRDNYGYTF. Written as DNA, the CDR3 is TGTGCCAGCAGTTTACGGGATAACTATGGCTACACCTTC.

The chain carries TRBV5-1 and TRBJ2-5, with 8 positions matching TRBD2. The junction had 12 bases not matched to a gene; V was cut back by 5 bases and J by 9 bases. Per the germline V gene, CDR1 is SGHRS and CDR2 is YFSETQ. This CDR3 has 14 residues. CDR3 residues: CASRAGGPQGAQYF. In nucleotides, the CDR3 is TGCGCCAGCAGGGCGGGAGGCCCCCAAGGGGCCCAGTACTTC.

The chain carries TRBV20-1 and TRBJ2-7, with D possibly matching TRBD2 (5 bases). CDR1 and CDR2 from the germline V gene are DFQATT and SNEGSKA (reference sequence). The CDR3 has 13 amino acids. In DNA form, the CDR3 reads TGCAGGATGGACGGGAACCGCCCCTACGAGCAGTACTTC. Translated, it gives CRMDGNRPYEQYF.

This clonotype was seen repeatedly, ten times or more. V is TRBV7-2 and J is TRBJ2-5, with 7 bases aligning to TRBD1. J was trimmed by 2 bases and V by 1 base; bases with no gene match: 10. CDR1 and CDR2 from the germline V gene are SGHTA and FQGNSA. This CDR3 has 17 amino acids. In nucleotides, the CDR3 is TGTGCCAGCAGCTTAGGCTCTATCGGCAGGGGGCAAGAGACCCAGTACTTC. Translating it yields CASSLGSIGRGQETQYF.

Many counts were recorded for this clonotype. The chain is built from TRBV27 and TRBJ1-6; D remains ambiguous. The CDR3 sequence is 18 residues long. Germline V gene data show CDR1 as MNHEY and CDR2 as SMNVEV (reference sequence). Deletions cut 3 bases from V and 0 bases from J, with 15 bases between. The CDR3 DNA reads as TGTGCCAGCAGTTTCGGACTTGGAGGGTCCTCCTATAATTCACCCCTCCACTTT. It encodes CASSFGLGGSSYNSPLHF.

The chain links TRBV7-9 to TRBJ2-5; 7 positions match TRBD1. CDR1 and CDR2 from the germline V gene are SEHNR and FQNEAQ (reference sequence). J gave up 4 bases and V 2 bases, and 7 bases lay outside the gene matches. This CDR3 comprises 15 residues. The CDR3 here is CASSLRGQRGETQYF. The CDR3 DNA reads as TGTGCCAGCAGCTTAAGGGGGCAGCGAGGAGAGACCCAGTACTTC. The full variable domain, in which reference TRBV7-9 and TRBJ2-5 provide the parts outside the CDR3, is DTGVSQNPRHKITKRGQNVTFRCDPISEHNRLYWYRQTLGQGPEFLTYFQNEAQLEKSRLLSDRFSAERPKGSFSTLEIQRTEQGDSAMYLCASSLRGQRGETQYFGPGTRLLVL.

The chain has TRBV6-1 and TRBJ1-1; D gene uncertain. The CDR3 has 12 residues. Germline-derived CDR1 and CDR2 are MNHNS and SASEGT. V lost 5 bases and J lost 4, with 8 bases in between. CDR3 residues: CASSNGFTEAFF. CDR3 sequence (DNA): TGTGCCAGCAGTAACGGCTTCACTGAAGCTTTCTTT.

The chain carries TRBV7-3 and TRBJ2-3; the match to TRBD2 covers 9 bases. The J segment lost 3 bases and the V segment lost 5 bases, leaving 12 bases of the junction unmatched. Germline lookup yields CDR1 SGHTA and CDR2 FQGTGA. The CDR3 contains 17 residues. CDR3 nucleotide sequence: TGTGCCAGCAGCCCGCGGTCCTTTAGCGGGAGTACAGATACGCAGTATTTT. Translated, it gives CASSPRSFSGSTDTQYF. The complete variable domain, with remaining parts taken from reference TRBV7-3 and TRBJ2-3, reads GAGVSQTPSNKVTEKGKYVELRCDPISGHTALYWYRQSLGQGPEFLIYFQGTGAADDSGLPNDRFFAVRPEGSVSTLKIQRTERGDSAVYLCASSPRSFSGSTDTQYFGPGTRLTVL.

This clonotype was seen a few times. Here the CDR3 DNA reads TGTGCCAGCAGCTTAAGCGCCCGACAGGGGGTTGGCAATGAGCAGTTCTTC. Translation gives CASSLSARQGVGNEQFF. V is TRBV7-9 and J is TRBJ2-1; TRBD1 matches at 9 bases. The CDR3 runs to 17 residues. V trimming: 2 bases; J trimming: 6 bases; junction bases outside the gene matches: 11. From germline, CDR1 is SEHNR and CDR2 FQNEAQ (reference sequence).

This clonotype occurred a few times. In DNA form, the CDR3 reads TGTGCCAGCACAATAAGGGATAGATTAGAGGGGGAGCTGTTTTTT. This sequence encodes CASTIRDRLEGELFF. The chain employs TRBV12-3 or TRBV12-4 and TRBJ2-2; no firm D call. The CDR3 consists of 15 residues. The V gene lost 7 bases and the J gene lost 8 bases, with 20 bases spanning the gap.

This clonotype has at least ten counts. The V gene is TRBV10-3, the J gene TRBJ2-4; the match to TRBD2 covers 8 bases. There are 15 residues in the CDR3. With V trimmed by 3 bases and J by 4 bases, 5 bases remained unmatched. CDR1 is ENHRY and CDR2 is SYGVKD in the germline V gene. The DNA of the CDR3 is TGTGCCATCAGTGAAAAGCGGGAGAGGAAAAACATTCAGTACTTC. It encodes CAISEKRERKNIQYF.